The 15 T cell receptor beta chains listed next were all sequenced from one sample in a study of blood T cell repertoires in COVID-19. Sequencing was performed with immunoSEQ multiplex PCR; in TCRdb, only in-frame clones are kept and a portion is missing. The table records some 270,000 clones, about four fifths of them present only once. Sequencing used peripheral blood. The receptors originated from a woman in her thirties or forties who had recovered from COVID-19.

The sample holds one count of this clone. The chain carries TRBV28 and TRBJ1-6, with 7 positions matching TRBD1. V trimming: 6 bases; J trimming: 9 bases; junction bases outside the gene matches: 5. The CDR3 contains 13 residues. Germline V gene sequence: CDR1 MDHEN, CDR2 SYDVKM. This chain's CDR3 is CASRTGTGSPLHF. CDR3 DNA sequence: TGTGCCAGCAGGACAGGGACGGGTTCACCCCTCCACTTT.

The chain joins TRBV19 to TRBJ2-1, with D perhaps TRBD2 (7 bases). Trimming took off 6 bases at V and 8 bases at J, with 23 bases between the two ends. Germline V lookup: CDR1 LNHDA, CDR2 SQIVND (reference sequence). The CDR3 runs 16 residues. CDR3 residues: CASSGLGGGGRDEQFF. In DNA, the CDR3 is TGTGCCAGTAGCGGGCTTGGGGGCGGGGGCAGGGATGAGCAGTTCTTC.

The chain combines TRBV7-9 with TRBJ2-3; 10 bases are a match to TRBD2. CDR3 length: 16 amino acids. V was pared by 1 base and J by 2 bases, with 3 bases of the junction left unmatched. The germline CDR1 and CDR2 sequences are SEHNR and FQNEAQ (reference sequence). In DNA form, the CDR3 reads TGTGCCAGCAGCTTAGGTCTAGCGGGGGACACAGATACGCAGTATTTT. Encoded protein: CASSLGLAGDTDTQYF.

This clone was observed once. The chain uses TRBV19 and TRBJ2-1, with 7 bases identical to TRBD1. Trimming removed 6 bases from V and 6 bases from J; junction bases left unmatched: 11. The CDR3 is 15 amino acids. CDR1 and CDR2 (germline): LNHDA, SQIVND (reference sequence). The CDR3 is CASRNQGVLSNEQFF. The CDR3 nucleotides are TGTGCCAGTAGAAACCAGGGGGTATTGAGCAATGAGCAGTTCTTC.

The CDR3 coding sequence is TGTGCCAGCTATATCGCGGGGGAGCAGTACTTC. Its protein product is CASYIAGEQYF. The genes are TRBV28 and TRBJ2-7; maybe TRBD2 (6 bases). Looked up from germline, CDR1 is MDHEN and CDR2 is SYDVKM. Trimming left V 8 bases short and J 7 bases short, with 12 bases between. This CDR3 region has 11 residues.

This clone appeared a single time. The V call is TRBV28, the J call TRBJ1-6; D is ambiguous. V dropped 5 bases and J dropped 11 bases, with 10 bases sitting between them. The CDR3 spans 12 residues. Germline assignment: CDR1 MDHEN and CDR2 SYDVKM. CDR3 residues: CASSTPSPPLHF. CDR3 sequence (DNA): TGTGCCAGCAGTACTCCGTCGCCACCCCTCCACTTT. The whole variable domain, remainder taken from reference TRBV28 and TRBJ1-6, is DVKVTQSSRYLVKRTGEKVFLECVQDMDHENMFWYRQDPGLGLRLIYFSYDVKMKEKGDIPEGYSVSREKKERFSLILESASTNQTSMYLCASSTPSPPLHFGNGTRLTVT.

The chain has TRBV5-4 and TRBJ2-7; TRBD1 agrees at 8 bases. The length of the CDR3 is 14 residues. V dropped 4 bases and J dropped 6; count of bases not matched to a gene: 9. Germline assignment: CDR1 SGHNT and CDR2 YYREEE (reference sequence). CDR3 in amino acids: CASSAPGGAGEQYF. The CDR3 nucleotides are TGTGCCAGCAGCGCCCCAGGGGGCGCGGGCGAGCAGTACTTC.

V and J are TRBV5-1 and TRBJ1-1; 10 bases are a match to TRBD1. Germline loops: CDR1 SGHRS, CDR2 YFSETQ. The CDR3 runs 14 residues. V shed 3 bases and J 5 bases; nucleotides not matched to a gene: 4. CDR3 coding DNA: TGCGCCAGCAGCTCTGGGGGACAGGGGACTGAAGCTTTCTTT. It specifies CASSSGGQGTEAFF.

The chain links TRBV30 to TRBJ2-1; D remains ambiguous. Deletions cut 2 bases from V and 4 bases from J, with 3 bases between. Germline assignment: CDR1 GTSNPN and CDR2 SVGIG (reference sequence). The CDR3 contains 11 residues. CDR3 bases: TGTGCCTGGAGTCTATACAATGAGCAGTTCTTC. It translates to CAWSLYNEQFF.

To note about this clone: The same CDR3 arises from other DNA sequences in this sample as well. V usage is TRBV7-9 and J usage is TRBJ2-5, with D unresolved. Looked up from germline, CDR1 is SEHNR and CDR2 is FQNEAQ (reference sequence). V was trimmed by 4 bases and J by 5 bases, leaving 5 bases between them. The CDR3 has 11 amino acids. CDR3 sequence reads: CASSSQETQYF. CDR3 DNA sequence: TGTGCCAGCAGCTCACAGGAGACCCAGTACTTC.

V and J are TRBV18 and TRBJ2-5, with TRBD2 matching 9 bases. V lost 0 bases and J lost 2; bases outside the gene matches: 10. The CDR3 runs 18 residues. Germline CDR1 KGHSH, CDR2 LQKENI. CDR3 DNA sequence: TGTGCCAGCTCACCACCGCGGGGGCTAGCGGGGAGACAAGAGACCCAGTACTTC. It is translated as CASSPPRGLAGRQETQYF.

This chain uses TRBV11-2 with TRBJ1-2, with a possible D match to TRBD1 (6 bases). Germline CDR1 reads SGHAT; CDR2 reads FQNNGV. The CDR3 spans 15 residues. Between the trimmed V and J ends, which lost 5 bases and 4 bases, there was a span of 17 bases. CDR3 loop: CASSTMGRGPYGYTF. The CDR3 coding sequence is TGTGCCAGCAGCACCATGGGGCGGGGGCCCTATGGCTACACCTTC.

The chain couples TRBV5-6 to TRBJ1-6; 12 positions agree with TRBD1. With V trimmed by 3 bases and J by 0 bases, 7 bases remained unmatched. The CDR3 has 19 residues. Germline assignment: CDR1 SGHDT and CDR2 YYEEEE. CDR3 bases: TGTGCCAGCAGCTCCCGGGACAGGGGGCTTGTCTCCTATAATTCACCCCTCCACTTT. Translating gives CASSSRDRGLVSYNSPLHF.

The chain couples TRBV11-3 to TRBJ2-7; tentative D call: TRBD1 (6 bases). Germline lookup yields CDR1 SGHNT and CDR2 YENEEA. This CDR3 is 14 amino acids long. Trimming left V 3 bases short and J 2 bases short, with 11 bases between. CDR3 loop: CASSLFRGAYEQYF. CDR3 nucleotides: TGTGCCAGCAGCTTGTTCAGGGGAGCCTACGAGCAGTACTTC.

CDR3: CASSLGAGKYYEQYF. Here the CDR3 DNA reads TGTGCCAGCAGCTTGGGGGCAGGGAAGTACTACGAGCAGTACTTC. V is TRBV5-4 and J is TRBJ2-7; possibly TRBD1 for D (5 bases). This CDR3 region has 15 residues. Germline assignment: CDR1 SGHNT and CDR2 YYREEE (reference sequence). V lost 0 bases to trimming and J lost 3 bases, with 13 bases between them.